This T cell receptor (beta chain) was identified in a study of blood T cell repertoires in COVID-19. Per the original data handling: Researchers report that nucleated cell counts were estimated from reference gene primer amplification. The protocol was immunoSEQ multiplex PCR, while the TCRdb copy is restricted to in-frame clones and leaves out a portion. V and J calls plus clone size are reproduced from that table; the DNA served to infer D and trimming. The sample consists of tens of thousands of clones, approximately 88% of them appearing once. J lost 8 bases, V lost 8 bases, and 8 bases had no gene match. Germline V gene sequence: CDR1 LNHDA, CDR2 SQIVND (reference sequence). The CDR3 runs 13 residues.

This receptor was identified in a human donor in a cohort sampled during active COVID-19. The sequenced sample consisted of peripheral blood. V and J are TRBV19 and TRBJ1-5, with 8 bases that match TRBD1. CDR3 nucleotide sequence: TGTGCCAGTGTTCGGTCAGGGGGCGAGCCCCAGCATTTT. It encodes CASVRSGGEPQHF.